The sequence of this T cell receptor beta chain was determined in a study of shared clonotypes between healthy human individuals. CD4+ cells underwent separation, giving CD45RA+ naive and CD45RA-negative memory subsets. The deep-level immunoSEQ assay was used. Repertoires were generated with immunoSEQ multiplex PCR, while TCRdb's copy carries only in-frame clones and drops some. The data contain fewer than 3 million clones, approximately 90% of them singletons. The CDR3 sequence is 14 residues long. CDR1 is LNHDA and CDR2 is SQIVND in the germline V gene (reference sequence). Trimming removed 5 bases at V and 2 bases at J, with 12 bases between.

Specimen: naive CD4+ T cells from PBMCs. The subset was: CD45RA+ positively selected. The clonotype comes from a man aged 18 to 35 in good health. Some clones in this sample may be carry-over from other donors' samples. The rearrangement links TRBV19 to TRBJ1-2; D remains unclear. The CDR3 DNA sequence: TGTGCCAGTAGTTCCGGTGGACGGAACTATGGCTACACCTTC. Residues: CASSSGGRNYGYTF.